The TCR beta chain under discussion was sequenced for a study of tumor and adjacent non-tumor tissue in lung cancer. Whole-study context: The cohort had approximately 13 adenocarcinoma, a couple of squamous cell and 1 small cell patients. Study-wide results and limits: Shorter survival was associated with higher TCR diversity in tumors. Tumor tissue had significantly higher TCR diversity than normal lung.

Concerning this clonotype itself: What it recognizes is unknown.

This sample's RNA came from whole unsorted tissue. More than 3 cm separated this lung sample from the edge of the tumor. The CDR3 has 19 residues. Deletions cut 5 bases from V and 7 bases from J, with 31 bases between. Per germline, CDR1 LGHNA and CDR2 YNFKEQ. TCRbeta libraries were built with three rounds of nested PCR, modified from ARM-PCR. In TCRdb, the multiplex PCR reads were re-called with MiXCR into one record per CDR3 protein. The sample lists about 110,000 distinct CDR3 sequences; 60% to 80% were seen once. The origin of this receptor is a man between 60 and 75 years old with non-small cell lung cancer. Sample: distant non-tumor lung tissue. The V call is TRBV4-2, the J call TRBJ2-3, with D possibly matching TRBD2 (7 bases). CDR3 region: CASSVRATCGGQGTNTQYF. As DNA, the CDR3 is TGTGCCAGCAGCGTAAGGGCGACTTGCGGGGGTCAGGGGACAAATACGCAGTATTTT.